This entry lists 14 T cell receptor beta chains sequenced from one sample in a study of regulatory T cells in long-lasting Graves disease. Time point reported: newly diagnosed GD, antithyroid drugs for less than 3 months. PBMC-derived RNA was used for the TCR library. Building the TCR beta libraries relied on iRepertoire HTBI primers, and CDR3 regions underwent Arm-PCR. A single record per CDR3 protein comes from TCRdb applying MiXCR to the multiplex PCR reads. Counted here are hundreds of thousands of distinct CDR3 sequences, 15% occurring once; the ten biggest clones make up about 8.2%. A further study also used this sample, focusing on T cells in Graves' hyperthyroidism and ophthalmopathy.

Source: peripheral blood mononuclear cells (PBMCs), taken at new diagnosis, from a patient treated with antithyroid drugs. All receptors derive from a woman between 40 and 50 years old with Graves disease.

This clonotype has just a few counts. This rearrangement joins TRBV10-1 to TRBJ2-7; TRBD2 matches at 8 bases. V dropped 2 bases and J dropped 5; count of bases not matched to a gene: 5. CDR3 length: 14 residues. Germline CDR1 WNHNN, CDR2 SYGVQD (reference sequence). Written as DNA, the CDR3 is TGCGCCAGCAGTGAGCAAGCGGGAGTCAACGAGCAGTACTTC. Encoded protein: CASSEQAGVNEQYF.

This clonotype was observed a handful of times. The chain combines TRBV20-1 with TRBJ2-1, with no clear D. Looked up from germline, CDR1 is DFQATT and CDR2 is SNEGSKA (reference sequence). Trimming took off 4 bases at V and 4 bases at J, with 8 bases between the two ends. The CDR3 is 12 residues long. For the CDR3, the DNA is TGCAGTGCTATAAATAAGTACAATGAGCAGTTCTTC. Residues: CSAINKYNEQFF.

This clonotype was observed many times. The chain carries TRBV11-3 and TRBJ2-5; 8 nucleotides align to TRBD1. Germline CDR1 reads SGHNT; CDR2 reads YENEEA. With 4 bases clipped from V and 2 bases from J, the junction kept 18 bases outside the gene matches. This CDR3 spans 19 amino acids. The CDR3 sequence: CASSSTWVRTGRVQETQYF. CDR3 coding DNA: TGTGCCAGCAGCTCCACCTGGGTCCGGACAGGGAGAGTACAAGAGACCCAGTACTTC.

With respect to this clonotype: This may be a read error: a much more frequent sequence differs by one nucleotide. V usage is TRBV11-3 and J usage is TRBJ2-7, with D perhaps matching TRBD1 or TRBD2 (6 bases each). Germline V lookup: CDR1 SGHNT, CDR2 YENEEA. V lost 5 bases and J 1 base, leaving 15 bases between the germline ends. CDR3 length equals 15 residues. The chain's CDR3 is CASSPGGGISYEQYF. The CDR3 region has the DNA TGTGCCAGCAGCCCTGGAGGGGGGATTTCCTACGAGCAGTACTTC.

This clonotype has at least ten counts. The chain joins TRBV28 to TRBJ2-2; D not resolved. Trimming took 5 bases from V and 13 from J, leaving 11 bases between them. From germline, CDR1 is MDHEN and CDR2 SYDVKM. There are 11 residues in the CDR3. The CDR3 region is CASSAEFGLFF. In nucleotides, the CDR3 is TGTGCCAGCAGTGCCGAATTTGGGCTGTTTTTT.

The chain carries TRBV28 and TRBJ2-7; D remains ambiguous. Trimming removed 7 bases at V and 0 bases at J, with 10 bases between. CDR3 length: 13 amino acids. CDR1 MDHEN and CDR2 SYDVKM come from the germline V gene. Here the CDR3 DNA reads TGTGCCAGCAACGGCAGGAGCTCCTACGAGCAGTACTTC. Protein sequence: CASNGRSSYEQYF.

The sample holds many counts of this clonotype. This rearrangement joins TRBV7-9 to TRBJ2-7; D ambiguous. V was cut by 5 bases and J by 1 base, with 9 bases left in between. Germline CDR1 reads SEHNR; CDR2 reads FQNEAQ (reference sequence). The CDR3 totals 13 residues. The CDR3 here is CASSPRWSYEQYF. The DNA for the CDR3 is TGTGCCAGCAGCCCCCGCTGGTCCTACGAGCAGTACTTC. The variable domain in full, with the rest retrieved from reference TRBV7-9 and TRBJ2-7, is DTGVSQNPRHKITKRGQNVTFRCDPISEHNRLYWYRQTLGQGPEFLTYFQNEAQLEKSRLLSDRFSAERPKGSFSTLEIQRTEQGDSAMYLCASSPRWSYEQYFGPGTRLTVT.

There are many counts of this clonotype. The chain is built from TRBV7-2 and TRBJ2-1, with 8 bases fitting TRBD2. CDR1 is SGHTA and CDR2 is FQGNSA in the germline V gene. This CDR3 contains 15 residues. J was trimmed by 7 bases and V by 1 base; bases with no gene match: 6. CDR3 bases: TGTGCCAGCAGCTTAGTTTCGGGAGGGGCTAATGAGCAGTTCTTC. It specifies CASSLVSGGANEQFF.

This clonotype turned up a few times. This chain joins TRBV29-1 and TRBJ2-2; D is unresolved. This CDR3 has 13 amino acids. Germline V gives CDR1 SQVTM, CDR2 ANQGSEA. V was pared by 4 bases and J by 5 bases, with 11 bases between. CDR3 sequence: CSVVQKGTGELFF. The CDR3 DNA follows: TGCAGCGTTGTACAAAAAGGAACCGGGGAGCTGTTTTTT.

The genes are TRBV7-6 and TRBJ1-1, with TRBD1 identical over 10 bases. CDR1 is SGHVS and CDR2 is FNYEAQ in the germline V gene. Trimming took 3 bases from V and 5 from J; bases not matched to a gene: 12. The CDR3 is 17 residues long. Here the CDR3 reads CASSFSDRGVMSTEAFF. CDR3 in DNA: TGTGCCAGCAGCTTCTCGGACAGGGGGGTGATGAGTACTGAAGCTTTCTTT.

J is TRBJ2-1 and V is TRBV2; TRBD2 aligns across 14 bases. The CDR3 has 18 residues. CDR1 is SNHLY, CDR2 FYNNEI, per germline. Trimming took 4 bases from V and 2 from J; bases not matched to a gene: 7. The CDR3 DNA sequence: TGTGCCAGCAGTGTGACTAGCGGGAGGGAGACCACCTACAATGAGCAGTTCTTC. It specifies CASSVTSGRETTYNEQFF.

A remark on this clonotype: A read error may account for a junction end that differs from germline. The chain joins TRBV27 to TRBJ1-2, with D possibly matching TRBD1 (6 bases). CDR3 length: 14 amino acids. The germline V gene encodes CDR1 MNHEY and CDR2 SMNVEV (reference sequence). The CDR3 nucleotides are TGTGCCTGCAGTTTAGACAGGAGTTACTATGGCTACACCTTC. Protein: CACSLDRSYYGYTF.

This clonotype was counted a few times. V gene TRBV29-1 combines with J gene TRBJ2-7, with D maybe TRBD1 (6 bases). V was clipped by 4 bases and J by 2 bases, with 12 bases between them. The germline V gene encodes CDR1 SQVTM and CDR2 ANQGSEA. The CDR3 has 13 residues. CDR3 sequence (DNA): TGCAGCGTTGCGGGGACACCTACCTACGAGCAGTACTTC. Residues: CSVAGTPTYEQYF.

This clonotype was seen more than once but under ten times. The J gene is TRBJ1-2, the V gene TRBV20-1; TRBD1 matches 8 bases. Looked up from germline, CDR1 is DFQATT and CDR2 is SNEGSKA (reference sequence). Trimming took 5 bases from V and 2 from J; bases not matched to a gene: 4. The CDR3 has 13 residues. The DNA of the CDR3 is TGCAGTGCTCGGACAGGGTGGAACTATGGCTACACCTTC. This gives the protein CSARTGWNYGYTF.